The 27 T cell receptor beta chains presented below share a single source sample, sequenced in a study of CD8 T cells in ankylosing spondylitis (dated by TCRdb to the late 2010s). Overall study outcomes, separate from this receptor: Blood from ankylosing spondylitis patients appeared to be characterized by a TCR beta motif composed of roughly 8 highly homologous amino acid variants.

Receptor amplification or capture employed 5' RACE. The listed sequencing device is Illumina HiSeq 2500. The raw public reads went through TCRdb reprocessing: fastp at Q25, MiXCR clone calling, in-frame beta chains kept. Rows merge per CDR3 protein into single entries with the most common DNA and genes. This sample comprises 100,000 to 150,000 distinct CDR3 sequences, approximately 17% of them detected only once. Around a third of the sample lies in the top ten. These receptors have no identified antigens. Sequences were obtained from blood, either unsorted or a sorted T cell fraction (not recorded which). The receptors were sampled from a male donor with ankylosing spondylitis.

The chain is built from TRBV6-2 or TRBV6-3 and TRBJ2-1; D unclear. Germline V gene data show CDR1 as MNHEY and CDR2 as SVGEGT. The V end lost 4 bases, the J end lost 6 bases, and 10 bases lay between the germline ends. CDR3 length: 13 amino acids. In nucleotides, the CDR3 is TGTGCCAGCAGTTCTGGTTTGATCAATGAGCAGTTCTTC. This sequence encodes CASSSGLINEQFF.

V and J are TRBV20-1 and TRBJ2-7; 8 positions agree with TRBD2. CDR1 DFQATT and CDR2 SNEGSKA come from the germline V gene (reference sequence). There are 14 residues in the CDR3. V trimming: 0 bases; J trimming: 4 bases; junction bases outside the gene matches: 5. The CDR3 DNA follows: TGCAGTGCTAGAGATCGGCCTAGCGGGTACGAGCAGTACTTC. It translates to CSARDRPSGYEQYF.

This clonotype occurred a few times. V gene TRBV12-3 or TRBV12-4 combines with J gene TRBJ2-3; 9 bases are a match to TRBD2. The V gene end was trimmed by 3 bases and the J gene end by 1 base; junction bases not matched to a gene: 5. The CDR3 extends over 16 amino acids. CDR3 region: CASSLTSGDRTDTQYF. In DNA, the CDR3 is TGTGCCAGCAGTTTGACTAGCGGAGACCGCACAGATACGCAGTATTTT.

The chain combines TRBV27 with TRBJ2-1; D ambiguous. Germline V gene sequence: CDR1 MNHEY, CDR2 SMNVEV (reference sequence). The germline V and J ends were trimmed by 6 bases and 5 bases, with 11 bases remaining between them. The CDR3 has 13 residues. CDR3 nucleotide sequence: TGTGCCAGCAGCCCTACCTCAAACAATGAGCAGTTCTTC. Protein: CASSPTSNNEQFF.

There are a few counts of this clonotype. The chain carries TRBV9 and TRBJ2-1, with 7 bases matching TRBD2. Germline V lookup: CDR1 SGDLS, CDR2 YYNGEE. J lost 7 bases, V lost 4 bases, and 11 bases had no gene match. This CDR3 comprises 15 residues. CDR3 sequence reads: CASSPAGRAQNEQFF. CDR3 sequence (DNA): TGTGCCAGCAGCCCCGCGGGGAGGGCCCAGAATGAGCAGTTCTTC.

This clonotype was detected only once. The V call is TRBV7-3, the J call TRBJ2-1; 11 nucleotides line up with TRBD2. The CDR3 has 15 amino acids. Germline loops: CDR1 SGHTA, CDR2 FQGTGA. V dropped 4 bases and J dropped 2; count of bases not matched to a gene: 1. CDR3 sequence reads: CASSSSGRPYNEQFF. The CDR3 DNA follows: TGTGCCAGCAGCTCTAGCGGGAGGCCCTACAATGAGCAGTTCTTC. Filled out from reference TRBV7-3 and TRBJ2-1, the complete variable domain reads GAGVSQTPSNKVTEKGKYVELRCDPISGHTALYWYRQSLGQGPEFLIYFQGTGAADDSGLPNDRFFAVRPEGSVSTLKIQRTERGDSAVYLCASSSSGRPYNEQFFGPGTRLTVL.

This chain joins TRBV24-1 and TRBJ2-3; D perhaps matches TRBD1 (6 bases). Deletions cut 4 bases from V and 4 bases from J, with 11 bases between. Germline V gene sequence: CDR1 KGHDR, CDR2 SFDVKD. The length of the CDR3 is 14 residues. CDR3 protein: CATSDSTGSDTQYF. The CDR3, as DNA: TGTGCCACCAGTGACTCTACAGGGTCAGATACGCAGTATTTT.

This chain connects TRBV28 to TRBJ2-1; TRBD2 might be the D (5 bases). CDR1 MDHEN and CDR2 SYDVKM come from the germline V gene. The CDR3 spans 13 residues. Trimming removed 5 bases from V and 6 bases from J, with 11 bases in between. The CDR3 here is CASSRQLVNEQFF. DNA of the CDR3: TGTGCCAGCAGTCGACAACTAGTCAATGAGCAGTTCTTC.

The chain links TRBV7-9 to TRBJ2-1; no clear D. This CDR3 contains 13 residues. Trimming pared 2 bases from V and 6 bases from J, leaving 8 bases between. Germline V gives CDR1 SEHNR, CDR2 FQNEAQ (reference sequence). This CDR3 is CASSLIRSNEQFF. The CDR3 DNA reads as TGTGCCAGCAGCTTAATCCGCAGCAATGAGCAGTTCTTC.

The chain carries TRBV14 and TRBJ1-1; D is unresolved. This CDR3 comprises 15 residues. Germline CDR1 reads SGHDN; CDR2 reads FVKESK. Trimming left V 0 bases short and J 3 bases short, with 11 bases between. The CDR3 DNA sequence: TGTGCCAGCAGCCAAGAGATTAGAGTCCACACTGAAGCTTTCTTT. It translates to CASSQEIRVHTEAFF.

The chain has TRBV5-1 and TRBJ2-1; possibly TRBD2 for D (5 bases). Trimming removed 1 base from V and 8 bases from J, with 19 bases in between. The germline V gene has CDR1 SGHRS and CDR2 YFSETQ. This CDR3 contains 16 residues. CDR3 sequence (DNA): TGCGCCAGCAGCTTGCGGACGCTAACCGGAGGCGATGAGCAGTTCTTC. It codes for CASSLRTLTGGDEQFF. Combining the CDR3 with reference TRBV5-1 and TRBJ2-1 gives the whole variable domain KAGVTQTPRYLIKTRGQQVTLSCSPISGHRSVSWYQQTPGQGLQFLFEYFSETQRNKGNFPGRFSGRQFSNSRSEMNVSTLELGDSALYLCASSLRTLTGGDEQFFGPGTRLTVL.

This clonotype is labeled as large. This rearrangement joins TRBV20-1 to TRBJ2-2; 10 bases are shared with TRBD2. The germline V gene encodes CDR1 DFQATT and CDR2 SNEGSKA (reference sequence). The CDR3 is 15 residues long. V was clipped by 3 bases and J by 8 bases; unmatched bases: 9. CDR3 bases: TGCAGTGCTAGGGGGCCGGGACTAGCGCGGGGGGAGCTGTTTTTT. Its protein product is CSARGPGLARGELFF.

This clonotype was recorded many times. The chain carries TRBV30 and TRBJ2-7; D may match TRBD1 or TRBD2 (5 bases each). V shed 2 bases and J shed 3 bases, with 11 bases lying between them. The CDR3 extends over 13 amino acids. Germline values: CDR1 GTSNPN, CDR2 SVGIG (reference sequence). In DNA, the CDR3 is TGTGCCTGGAGTATCGGGGCAGACTACGAGCAGTACTTC. As protein: CAWSIGADYEQYF.

This clonotype was detected ten times or more. The rearrangement joins TRBV12-3 or TRBV12-4 to TRBJ2-2; 7 bases line up with TRBD2. Trimming at V came to 11 bases and at J to 4 bases, leaving 4 bases not matched to a gene. The CDR3 totals 12 residues. CDR3 sequence (DNA): TGTGCCGGCGGCGGGGGCACCGGGGAGCTGTTTTTT. This encodes CAGGGGTGELFF.

This clonotype was seen just once. This chain connects TRBV7-8 to TRBJ2-7; D is uncertain. The V end lost 0 bases, the J end lost 0 bases, and 12 bases lay between the germline ends. There are 16 residues in the CDR3. Germline loops: CDR1 SGHVS, CDR2 FQNEAQ. The CDR3 DNA sequence: TGTGCCAGCAGCTTAGCGCCGGACGGGTACTCCTACGAGCAGTACTTC. Translated: CASSLAPDGYSYEQYF.

This rearrangement joins TRBV20-1 to TRBJ2-5; D gene uncertain. This CDR3 comprises 15 residues. CDR1 is DFQATT, CDR2 SNEGSKA, per germline (reference sequence). Trimming stripped 0 bases from V and 5 bases from J, with 16 bases between. In DNA form, the CDR3 reads TGCAGTGCTAGAGACCGCGATAGGGCCAGGGAGACCCAGTACTTC. This codes for CSARDRDRARETQYF.

In this sample, this clonotype turned up a few times. The chain is built from TRBV2 and TRBJ2-3; 9 bases are shared with TRBD2. Trimming took 5 bases from V and 4 from J; bases not matched to a gene: 7. Germline V CDR1 and CDR2: SNHLY, FYNNEI. CDR3 length: 15 amino acids. The DNA for the CDR3 is TGTGCCAGCAGTAGGGCGGGAGGGTGGTCAGATACGCAGTATTTT. Its translation is CASSRAGGWSDTQYF.

There are a few counts of this clonotype. In DNA form, the CDR3 reads TGCGCCAGCAGGCGGACAGGGGAGGCAGATACGCAGTATTTT. Its protein is CASRRTGEADTQYF. This rearrangement joins TRBV4-1 to TRBJ2-3; TRBD1 matches at 9 bases. Looked up from germline, CDR1 is MGHRA and CDR2 is YSYEKL. With V trimmed by 6 bases and J by 4 bases, 5 bases remained unmatched. This CDR3 spans 14 amino acids.

This chain joins TRBV27 and TRBJ2-1, with 8 bases that match TRBD1. Trimming at V came to 0 bases and at J to 3 bases, leaving 4 bases not matched to a gene. This CDR3 comprises 16 residues. Germline values: CDR1 MNHEY, CDR2 SMNVEV (reference sequence). CDR3 DNA sequence: TGTGCCAGCAGTTTATCTCAGGGGGCCCTCTACAATGAGCAGTTCTTC. Translated, it gives CASSLSQGALYNEQFF.

This clonotype was seen many times. The genes are TRBV2 and TRBJ2-1; D is uncertain. The CDR3 extends over 13 amino acids. Trimming removed 4 bases from V and 9 bases from J, with 13 bases in between. The germline gives CDR1 SNHLY, CDR2 FYNNEI. Here the CDR3 reads CASSAIQSFEQFF. Written as DNA, the CDR3 is TGTGCCAGCAGTGCAATACAGTCGTTTGAGCAGTTCTTC.

V gene TRBV11-2 combines with J gene TRBJ2-7; TRBD1 matches 9 bases. Germline-derived CDR1 and CDR2 are SGHAT and FQNNGV. This CDR3 spans 15 amino acids. The ends lost 5 bases at V and 0 bases at J; junction bases unmatched: 5. CDR3: CASSTWTGDSYEQYF. CDR3 nucleotides: TGTGCCAGCAGCACCTGGACAGGGGACTCCTACGAGCAGTACTTC.

The V call is TRBV14, the J call TRBJ1-2; D unresolved. Trimming removed 6 bases from V and 4 bases from J, with 12 bases in between. The CDR3 loop spans 13 amino acids. CDR1 and CDR2 from the germline V gene are SGHDN and FVKESK. This chain's CDR3 is CASSPTSAYGYTF. The CDR3 DNA reads TGTGCCAGCAGTCCGACATCTGCCTATGGCTACACCTTC.

This chain joins TRBV7-9 and TRBJ2-1; TRBD2 matches at 10 bases. The CDR3 has 15 residues. From germline, CDR1 is SEHNR and CDR2 FQNEAQ (reference sequence). The ends lost 3 bases at V and 8 bases at J; junction bases unmatched: 7. CDR3 residues: CASSFLAGVSDEQFF. The CDR3 DNA follows: TGTGCCAGCAGCTTCCTAGCGGGAGTAAGTGATGAGCAGTTCTTC.

This clonotype was detected only a few times. The chain uses TRBV5-6 and TRBJ2-5; 7 bases are shared with TRBD2. CDR3 length: 14 amino acids. From germline, CDR1 is SGHDT and CDR2 YYEEEE. The J segment lost 2 bases and the V segment lost 0 bases, leaving 1 base of the junction unmatched. The CDR3 DNA follows: TGTGCCAGCAGCTTGGGTAGCGGGCAAGAGACCCAGTACTTC. This codes for CASSLGSGQETQYF.

V usage is TRBV27 and J usage is TRBJ2-7, with 9 bases aligning to TRBD2. V shed 0 bases and J 2 bases; nucleotides not matched to a gene: 8. In germline, CDR1 is MNHEY, CDR2 SMNVEV (reference sequence). The CDR3 is 17 amino acids. CDR3: CASSLSAMAGGTYEQYF. CDR3 nucleotide sequence: TGTGCCAGCAGTTTATCTGCGATGGCGGGAGGGACCTACGAGCAGTACTTC.

V usage is TRBV11-1 and J usage is TRBJ2-5; 7 nucleotides match TRBD1. With V trimmed by 9 bases and J by 5 bases, 12 bases remained unmatched. The CDR3 extends over 14 amino acids. Germline-derived CDR1 and CDR2 are SGHAT and FQDESV (reference sequence). The CDR3 sequence is CARFNTDRVETQYF. In nucleotides, the CDR3 is TGTGCCAGGTTCAACACTGACAGGGTTGAGACCCAGTACTTC.

This clonotype appeared many times. This sequence joins TRBV7-6 and TRBJ2-7; D call uncertain. Trimming removed 2 bases from V and 3 bases from J, with 11 bases in between. The CDR3 loop spans 14 amino acids. Germline V gives CDR1 SGHVS, CDR2 FNYEAQ. The CDR3 coding sequence is TGTGCCAGCAGCTTATTCCCAGCTAACTACGAGCAGTACTTC. Encoded protein: CASSLFPANYEQYF.